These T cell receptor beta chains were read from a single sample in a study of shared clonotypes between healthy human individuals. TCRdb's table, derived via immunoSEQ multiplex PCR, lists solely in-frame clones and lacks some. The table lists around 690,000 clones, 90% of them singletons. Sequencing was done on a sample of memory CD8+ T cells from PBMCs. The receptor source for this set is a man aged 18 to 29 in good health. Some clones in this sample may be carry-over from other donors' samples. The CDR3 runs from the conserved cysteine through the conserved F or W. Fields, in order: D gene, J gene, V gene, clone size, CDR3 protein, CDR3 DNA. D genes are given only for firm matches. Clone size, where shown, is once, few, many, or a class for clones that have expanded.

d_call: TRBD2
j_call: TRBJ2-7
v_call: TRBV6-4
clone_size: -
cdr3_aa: CASSDLRSGRGRYEQYF
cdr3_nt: TGTGCCAGCAGTGACTTGCGTAGCGGGAGAGGTAGGTACGAGCAGTACTTC

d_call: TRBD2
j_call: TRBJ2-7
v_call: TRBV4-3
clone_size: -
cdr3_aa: CASSQVTSVVYEQYF
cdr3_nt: TGCGCCAGCAGCCAAGTAACTAGCGTAGTCTACGAGCAGTACTTC

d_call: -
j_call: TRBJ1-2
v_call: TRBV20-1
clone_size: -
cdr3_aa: CSAIWGNGYTF
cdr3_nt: TGCAGCGCGATTTGGGGGAATGGCTACACCTTC

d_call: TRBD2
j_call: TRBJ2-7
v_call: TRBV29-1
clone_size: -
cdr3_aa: CSVDGGLAGHEQYF
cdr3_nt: TGCAGCGTTGATGGGGGACTAGCGGGGCACGAGCAGTACTTC

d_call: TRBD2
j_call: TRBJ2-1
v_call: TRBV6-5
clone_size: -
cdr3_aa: CAISSGSLVEQFF
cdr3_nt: TGTGCCATCAGTAGCGGGAGTTTGGTTGAGCAGTTCTTC

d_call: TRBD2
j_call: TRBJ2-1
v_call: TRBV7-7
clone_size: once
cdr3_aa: CASARSSGLASVEQFF
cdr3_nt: TGTGCCAGCGCGAGAAGCTCGGGACTAGCAAGCGTTGAGCAGTTCTTC

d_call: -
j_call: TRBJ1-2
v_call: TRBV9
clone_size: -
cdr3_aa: CASSADRIYGYTF
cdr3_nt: TGTGCCAGCAGCGCCGACAGAATATATGGCTACACCTTC

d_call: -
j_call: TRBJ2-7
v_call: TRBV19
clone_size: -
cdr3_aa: CASSWGTPYEQYF
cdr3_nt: TGTGCCAGTTCCTGGGGGACACCCTACGAGCAGTACTTC

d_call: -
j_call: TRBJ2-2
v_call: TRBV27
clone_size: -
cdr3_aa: CASSTLLGAGELFF
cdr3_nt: TGTGCCAGCAGTACGCTCCTTGGGGCCGGGGAGCTGTTTTTT

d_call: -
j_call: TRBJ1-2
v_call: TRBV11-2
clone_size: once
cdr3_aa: CASSQIVPLSGYTF
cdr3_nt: TGTGCCAGCAGCCAAATCGTTCCTCTATCGGGCTACACCTTC

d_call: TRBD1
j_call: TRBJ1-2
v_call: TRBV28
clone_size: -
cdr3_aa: CASSLTGGAGYTF
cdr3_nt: TGTGCCAGCAGCCTTACAGGGGGCGCAGGCTACACCTTC

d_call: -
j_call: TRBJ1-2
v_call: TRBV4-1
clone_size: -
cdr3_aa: CASSLLPLDSPMNYGYTF
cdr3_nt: TGCGCCAGCAGCCTCCTCCCCTTGGACAGTCCCATGAACTATGGCTACACCTTC

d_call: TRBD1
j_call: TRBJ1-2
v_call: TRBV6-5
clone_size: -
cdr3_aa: CASSYSTGERDYGYTF
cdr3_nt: TGTGCCAGCAGTTACTCGACAGGGGAACGAGACTATGGCTACACCTTC

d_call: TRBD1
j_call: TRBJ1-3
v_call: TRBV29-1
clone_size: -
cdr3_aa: CSVGQTDDSGNTIYF
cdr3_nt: TGCAGCGTGGGACAGACCGACGACTCTGGAAACACCATATATTTT

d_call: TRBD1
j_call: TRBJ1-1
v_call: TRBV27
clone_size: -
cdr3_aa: CASRLRGLGDTEAFF
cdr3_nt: TGTGCCAGCAGACTCAGGGGGCTAGGCGACACTGAAGCTTTCTTT

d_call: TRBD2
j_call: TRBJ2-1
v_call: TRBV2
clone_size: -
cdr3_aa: CAGGASGSYEQFF
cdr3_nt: TGTGCCGGAGGGGCTAGCGGGAGTTATGAGCAGTTCTTC

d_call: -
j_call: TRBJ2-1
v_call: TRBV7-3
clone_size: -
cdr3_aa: CASSYGGYNEQFF
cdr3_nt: TGTGCCAGCAGCTATGGGGGCTACAATGAGCAGTTCTTC

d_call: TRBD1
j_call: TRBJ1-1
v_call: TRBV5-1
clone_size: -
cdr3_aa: CASSPEGPGGNTEAFF
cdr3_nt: TGCGCCAGCAGCCCGGAGGGGCCAGGGGGGAACACTGAAGCTTTCTTT

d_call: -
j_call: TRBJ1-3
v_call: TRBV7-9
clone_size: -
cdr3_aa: CASSLQADTIYF
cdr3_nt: TGTGCCAGCAGCCTCCAGGCTGACACCATATATTTT

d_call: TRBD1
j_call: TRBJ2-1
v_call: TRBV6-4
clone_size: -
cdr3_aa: CASSELGQGNQNEQFF
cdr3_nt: TGTGCCAGCAGTGAACTGGGACAGGGAAACCAGAATGAGCAGTTCTTC

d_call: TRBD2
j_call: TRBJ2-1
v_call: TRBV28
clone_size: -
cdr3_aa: CASKTSWLNEQFF
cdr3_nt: TGTGCCAGCAAGACTAGCTGGCTCAATGAGCAGTTCTTC

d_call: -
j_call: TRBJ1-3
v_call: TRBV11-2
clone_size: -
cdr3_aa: CASSFGTGNTIYF
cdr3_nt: TGTGCCAGCAGCTTTGGGACTGGAAACACCATATATTTT

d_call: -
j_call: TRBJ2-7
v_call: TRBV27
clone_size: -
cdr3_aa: CASNPSISYPEQYF
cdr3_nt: TGTGCCAGCAATCCATCCATTTCTTACCCCGAGCAGTACTTC

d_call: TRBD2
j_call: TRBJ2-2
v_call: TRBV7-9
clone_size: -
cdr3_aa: CASSPGTSGRDLNTGELFF
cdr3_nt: TGTGCCAGCAGCCCTGGGACTAGCGGGAGGGACTTGAACACCGGGGAGCTGTTTTTT

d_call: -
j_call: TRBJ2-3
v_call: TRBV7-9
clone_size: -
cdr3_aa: CASSLVFSDSSTDTQYF
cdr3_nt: TGTGCCAGCAGCTTAGTGTTTTCCGATAGTAGCACAGATACGCAGTATTTT

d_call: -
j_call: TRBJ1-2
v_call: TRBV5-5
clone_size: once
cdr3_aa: CASRAKVTGRALVYGYTF
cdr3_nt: TGTGCCAGCAGGGCCAAGGTGACAGGTCGCGCCCTGGTCTATGGCTACACCTTC

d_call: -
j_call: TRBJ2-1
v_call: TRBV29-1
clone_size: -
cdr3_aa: CSVPDRGKAGEQFF
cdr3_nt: TGCAGCGTCCCCGACAGGGGCAAAGCGGGGGAGCAGTTCTTC

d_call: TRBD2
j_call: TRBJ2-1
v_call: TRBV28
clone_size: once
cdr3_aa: CASSLLSSGDEQFF
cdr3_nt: TGTGCCAGCAGTTTACTTTCTAGCGGCGATGAGCAGTTCTTC

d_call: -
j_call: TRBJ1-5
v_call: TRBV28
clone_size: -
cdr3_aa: CASSLYTSNQPQHF
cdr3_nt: TGTGCCAGCAGTTTATACACTAGCAATCAGCCCCAGCATTTT

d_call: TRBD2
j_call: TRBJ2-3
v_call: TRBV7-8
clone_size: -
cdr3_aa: CASSLRTSGSADTQYF
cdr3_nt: TGTGCCAGCAGCCTCCGGACTAGCGGGAGCGCAGATACGCAGTATTTT

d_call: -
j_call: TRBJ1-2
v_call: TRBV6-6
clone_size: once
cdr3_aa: CASSPLYGYTF
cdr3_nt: TGTGCCAGCAGTCCCCTATATGGCTACACCTTC

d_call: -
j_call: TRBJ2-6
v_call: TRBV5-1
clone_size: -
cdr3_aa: CASSLSWGGSSGANVLTF
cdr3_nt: TGCGCCAGCAGCTTGTCGTGGGGTGGCAGCTCTGGGGCCAACGTCCTGACTTTC

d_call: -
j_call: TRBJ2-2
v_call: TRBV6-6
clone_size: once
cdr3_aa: CASSYPVNTGELFF
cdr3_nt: TGTGCCAGCAGTTACCCGGTCAACACCGGGGAGCTGTTTTTT

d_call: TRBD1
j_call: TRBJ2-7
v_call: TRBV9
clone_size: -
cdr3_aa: CASSAYDDRGLFHEQYF
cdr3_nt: TGTGCCAGCAGCGCCTACGACGACAGGGGGCTTTTCCACGAGCAGTACTTC

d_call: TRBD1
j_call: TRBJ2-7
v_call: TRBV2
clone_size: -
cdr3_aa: CATRTGVFEQYF
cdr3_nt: TGTGCCACCCGGACAGGGGTATTCGAGCAGTACTTC

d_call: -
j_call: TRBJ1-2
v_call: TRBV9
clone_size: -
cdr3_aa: CASSVTGGKSGYTF
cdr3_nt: TGTGCCAGCAGCGTAACCGGGGGCAAGAGTGGCTACACCTTC

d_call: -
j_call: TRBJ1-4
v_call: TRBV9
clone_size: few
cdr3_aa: CASSPRALENEKLFF
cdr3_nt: TGTGCCAGCAGTCCGCGGGCCCTGGAGAATGAAAAACTGTTTTTT

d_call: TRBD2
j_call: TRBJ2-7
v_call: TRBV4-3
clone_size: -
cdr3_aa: CASSQDTSGRYYEQYF
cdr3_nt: TGCGCCAGCAGCCAAGATACTAGCGGGAGGTACTACGAGCAGTACTTC

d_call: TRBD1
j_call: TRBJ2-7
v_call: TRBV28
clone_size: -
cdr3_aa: CASSSLVFGTGFSEQYF
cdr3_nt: TGTGCCAGCAGTTCACTGGTCTTCGGGACAGGGTTTTCCGAGCAGTACTTC

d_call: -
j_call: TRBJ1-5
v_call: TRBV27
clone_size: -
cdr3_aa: CASSPRGGGNQPQHF
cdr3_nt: TGTGCCAGCAGTCCCAGGGGAGGAGGCAATCAGCCCCAGCATTTT

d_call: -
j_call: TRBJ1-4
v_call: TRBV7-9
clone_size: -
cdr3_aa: CASSLALAATSEKLFF
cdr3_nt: TGTGCCAGCAGCTTAGCGTTGGCGGCGACGTCTGAAAAACTGTTTTTT

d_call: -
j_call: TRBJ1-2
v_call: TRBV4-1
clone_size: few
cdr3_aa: CASSLAAGVDYGYTF
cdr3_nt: TGCGCCAGCAGCCTAGCCGCAGGGGTGGACTATGGCTACACCTTC

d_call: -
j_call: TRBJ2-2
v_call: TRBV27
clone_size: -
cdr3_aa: CASSLLSTGELFF
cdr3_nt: TGTGCCAGCAGTTTGTTGTCCACCGGGGAGCTGTTTTTT

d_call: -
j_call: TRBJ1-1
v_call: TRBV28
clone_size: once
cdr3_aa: CASSSLEVNTEAFF
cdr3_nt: TGTGCCAGCAGTTCTCTTGAGGTGAACACTGAAGCTTTCTTT

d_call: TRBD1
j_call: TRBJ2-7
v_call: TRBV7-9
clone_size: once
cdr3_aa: CASSGYGDRAIPYEQYF
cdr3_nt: TGTGCCAGCAGCGGTTACGGGGACAGGGCTATACCCTACGAGCAGTACTTC

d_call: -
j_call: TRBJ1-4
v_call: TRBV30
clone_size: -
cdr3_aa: CAWSWGTEKLFF
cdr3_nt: TGTGCCTGGAGTTGGGGAACCGAAAAACTGTTTTTT

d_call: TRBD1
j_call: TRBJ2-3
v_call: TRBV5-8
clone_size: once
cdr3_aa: CASSFDRVPQYF
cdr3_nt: TGTGCCAGCAGCTTTGACAGGGTTCCGCAGTATTTT

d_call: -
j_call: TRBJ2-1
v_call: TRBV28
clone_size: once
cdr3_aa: CASSFSGEQFF
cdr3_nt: TGTGCCAGCAGTTTCTCGGGAGAGCAGTTCTTC

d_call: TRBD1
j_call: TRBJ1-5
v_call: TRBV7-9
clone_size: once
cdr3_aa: CASSLEDRGGFNQPQHF
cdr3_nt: TGTGCCAGCAGCTTAGAAGACAGGGGAGGTTTCAATCAGCCCCAGCATTTT

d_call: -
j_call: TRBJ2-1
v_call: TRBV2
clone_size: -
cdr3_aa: CASREAALYNEQFF
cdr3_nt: TGTGCCAGCAGAGAAGCGGCCCTCTACAATGAGCAGTTCTTC

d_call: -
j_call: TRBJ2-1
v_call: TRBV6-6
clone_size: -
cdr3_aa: CASTLDLAYNEQFF
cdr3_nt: TGTGCCAGCACCTTGGACCTGGCCTACAATGAGCAGTTCTTC

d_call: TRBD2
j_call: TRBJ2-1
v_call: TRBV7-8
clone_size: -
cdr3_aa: CASSPGRASYNEQFF
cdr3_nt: TGTGCCAGCAGCCCGGGGAGGGCCTCCTACAATGAGCAGTTCTTC

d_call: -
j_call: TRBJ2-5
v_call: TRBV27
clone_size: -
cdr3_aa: CASSPHREPGETQYF
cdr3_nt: TGTGCCAGCAGTCCGCACAGGGAGCCGGGGGAGACCCAGTACTTC

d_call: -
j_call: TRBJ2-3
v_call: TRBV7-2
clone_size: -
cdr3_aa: CASSRFQGIVTDTQYF
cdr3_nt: TGTGCCAGCAGCAGATTTCAGGGGATCGTAACAGATACGCAGTATTTT

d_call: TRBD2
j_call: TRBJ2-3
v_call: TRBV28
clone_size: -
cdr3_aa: CASSFFSGSTDTQYF
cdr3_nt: TGTGCCAGCAGTTTCTTTAGCGGGAGCACAGATACGCAGTATTTT

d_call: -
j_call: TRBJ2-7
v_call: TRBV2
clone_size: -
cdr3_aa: CASSDTRGDPYEQYF
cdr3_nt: TGTGCCAGCAGTGATACCAGGGGAGACCCCTACGAGCAGTACTTC

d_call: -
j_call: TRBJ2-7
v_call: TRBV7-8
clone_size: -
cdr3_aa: CASSPMVGDHEQYF
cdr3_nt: TGTGCCAGCAGCCCGATGGTTGGGGACCACGAGCAGTACTTC

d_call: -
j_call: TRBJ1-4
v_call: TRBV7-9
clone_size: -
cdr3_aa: CASNLETNEKLFF
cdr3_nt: TGTGCCAGCAATCTGGAGACTAATGAAAAACTGTTTTTT

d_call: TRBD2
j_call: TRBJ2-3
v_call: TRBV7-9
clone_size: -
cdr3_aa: CASSPSGGGTDTQYF
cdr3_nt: TGTGCCAGCAGCCCCTCGGGGGGTGGGACAGATACGCAGTATTTT